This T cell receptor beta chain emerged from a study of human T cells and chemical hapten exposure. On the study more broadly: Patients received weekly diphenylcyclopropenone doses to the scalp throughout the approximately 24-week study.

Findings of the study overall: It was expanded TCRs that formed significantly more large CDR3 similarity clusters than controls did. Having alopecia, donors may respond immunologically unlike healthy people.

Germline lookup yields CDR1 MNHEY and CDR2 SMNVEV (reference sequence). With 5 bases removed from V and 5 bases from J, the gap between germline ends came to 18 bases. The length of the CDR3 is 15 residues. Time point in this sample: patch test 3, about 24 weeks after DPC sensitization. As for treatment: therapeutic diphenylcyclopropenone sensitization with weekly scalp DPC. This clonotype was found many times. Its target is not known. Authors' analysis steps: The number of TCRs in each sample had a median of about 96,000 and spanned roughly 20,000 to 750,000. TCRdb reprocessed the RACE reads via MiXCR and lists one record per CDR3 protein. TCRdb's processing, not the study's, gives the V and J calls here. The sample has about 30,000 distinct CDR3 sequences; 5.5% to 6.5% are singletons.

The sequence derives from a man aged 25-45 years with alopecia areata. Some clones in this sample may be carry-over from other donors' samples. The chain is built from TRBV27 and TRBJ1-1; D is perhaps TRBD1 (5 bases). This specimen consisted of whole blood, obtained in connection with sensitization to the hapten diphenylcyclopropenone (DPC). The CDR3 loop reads CASSPEGRWGTEAFF. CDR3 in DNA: TGTGCCAGCAGTCCCGAGGGACGGTGGGGAACTGAAGCTTTCTTT.